These T cell receptor beta chains were read from a single sample in a study of CD8 T cells in ankylosing spondylitis. TCRdb re-analysed the 5' RACE reads in MiXCR, keeping a single row per CDR3 protein. The sample includes 200,000 to 250,000 distinct CDR3 sequences, 25% to 30% seen only once; the top ten take around 6.3%. Material: blood, either unsorted or a sorted T cell fraction (not recorded which). The source is a male donor with ankylosing spondylitis or in good health (not recorded which). Each CDR3 is given with its conserved first and last residue. Each record gives: clone size, D gene, V gene, J gene, CDR3 protein, CDR3 DNA. The D gene is left open where the match is weak. Only some rows state a clone size, as once, few, many or a class for expanded clones.

>many|.|TRBV29-1|TRBJ2-5
CSVRQTQRETQYF
TGCAGCGTAAGACAGACACAGCGGGAGACCCAGTACTTC
>.|.|TRBV9|TRBJ2-4
CASSESPTWENIQYF
TGTGCCAGCAGCGAAAGCCCGACTTGGGAAAACATTCAGTACTTC
>many|.|TRBV20-1|TRBJ1-2
CSAEDSNYGYTF
TGCAGTGCTGAGGACAGTAACTATGGCTACACCTTC
>.|TRBD2|TRBV10-3|TRBJ2-1
CAISPLAGVGNEQFF
TGTGCCATCAGCCCCCTAGCGGGAGTAGGGAATGAGCAGTTCTTC
>.|TRBD2|TRBV20-1|TRBJ2-1
CSVPSSGSDNEQFF
TGCAGTGTTCCTTCTAGCGGGAGTGATAATGAGCAGTTCTTC
>.|TRBD2|TRBV29-1|TRBJ2-1
CSVQTSGSWNEQFF
TGCAGCGTCCAGACTAGCGGGAGCTGGAATGAGCAGTTCTTC
>many|TRBD1|TRBV7-2|TRBJ2-4
CASSPRDRGVDIQYF
TGTGCCAGCAGCCCCCGGGACAGGGGGGTAGACATTCAGTACTTC
>many|.|TRBV6-5|TRBJ2-1
CASSYSTRTASSYNEQFF
TGTGCCAGCAGTTACTCAACAAGGACGGCGAGCTCCTACAATGAGCAGTTCTTC
>.|.|TRBV20-1|TRBJ2-5
CSARDTLGQETQYF
TGCAGTGCTAGAGATACCCTGGGACAAGAGACCCAGTACTTC
>many|.|TRBV6-1|TRBJ2-7
CASSEGPDSYEQYF
TGTGCCAGCAGTGAAGGACCGGACTCCTACGAGCAGTACTTC
>few|.|TRBV6-1|TRBJ2-7
CASSQPGQGKQYF
TGTGCCAGCAGCCAACCCGGCCAGGGCAAGCAGTACTTC
>many|.|TRBV20-1|TRBJ1-1
CSARDRRTTEAFF
TGCAGTGCTAGAGACCGCCGCACAACTGAAGCTTTCTTT
>many|TRBD2|TRBV5-1|TRBJ2-7
CASSPGGAYEQYF
TGCGCCAGCAGCCCGGGAGGGGCCTACGAGCAGTACTTC
>once|.|TRBV20-1|TRBJ2-3
CSAGVPSTDTQYF
TGCAGTGCGGGAGTTCCTAGCACAGATACGCAGTATTTT
>many|.|TRBV7-2|TRBJ2-7
CASSSQVYEQYF
TGTGCCAGCAGCTCTCAGGTCTACGAGCAGTACTTC
>many|.|TRBV4-3|TRBJ2-6
CASSQEVARSGANVLTF
TGCGCCAGCAGCCAAGAAGTAGCCCGCTCTGGGGCCAACGTCCTGACTTTC
>few|.|TRBV6-1|TRBJ2-1
CASSITGNEQFF
TGTGCCAGCAGTATAACAGGGAATGAGCAGTTCTTC
>many|.|TRBV15|TRBJ1-1
CATSRDGGRNTEAFF
TGTGCCACCAGCAGAGATGGGGGACGTAACACTGAAGCTTTCTTT
>.|.|TRBV5-6|TRBJ2-7
CASSRQDYEQYF
TGTGCCAGCAGCCGACAGGACTACGAGCAGTACTTC
>few|TRBD2|TRBV10-3|TRBJ2-1
CAISGGGRSYNEQFF
TGTGCCATCAGTGGAGGCGGGAGGTCCTACAATGAGCAGTTCTTC
>.|TRBD1|TRBV10-3|TRBJ2-1
CAILGQGINEQFF
TGTGCCATCCTAGGACAGGGGATTAATGAGCAGTTCTTC
>many|TRBD1|TRBV15|TRBJ2-7
CATSPRGGQGYEQYF
TGTGCCACCAGCCCAAGAGGGGGACAGGGCTACGAGCAGTACTTC